At least ten counts were recorded for the clone carrying this T cell receptor beta chain. Its matching antigen is unknown. CDR3 length: 14 residues. After removal of 3 bases from V and 3 bases from J, the junction contained 5 bases not matched to a gene. CDR1 is DFQATT and CDR2 is SNEGSKA in the germline V gene (reference sequence). This record belongs to a study of CD8 T cells in ankylosing spondylitis. Whole-study findings and limits: A TCR beta motif made of 7 to 9 highly homologous variants seemed typical of ankylosing spondylitis blood. Earlier literature documents some of the motif variants in reactive arthritis synovial fluid and blood. Disease-linked clones were reportedly significantly enriched in matched ankylosing spondylitis synovial fluid. Clones linked to the disease showed a CD8+ phenotype. They occurred at relatively low frequencies in peripheral blood.

As the method for making TCR beta libraries, quantitative 5'-RACE with molecular barcodes was used. TCRdb independently ran MiXCR on the 5' RACE reads; one entry per CDR3 protein. This table has around 770,000 distinct CDR3 sequences, approximately 12% appearing once. The V and J genes are TRBV20-1 and TRBJ1-1; 9 bases agree with TRBD1. This sequence originates from a male donor with ankylosing spondylitis. Sequencing used blood, either unsorted or a sorted T cell fraction (not recorded which). The CDR3 DNA follows: TGCAGTGCTAGGAGGGACAGGGATGACACTGAAGCTTTCTTT. It codes for CSARRDRDDTEAFF.